The rows below give T cell receptor beta chains drawn from one sample of a study of radiotherapy plus CTLA-4 blockade in lung cancer. Sequencing was performed with immunoSEQ multiplex PCR; in TCRdb, only in-frame clones are kept and a portion is missing. Among fewer than 45,000 clones listed, approximately 85% were seen once. The material was peripheral blood, obtained from a patient treated with radiotherapy plus ipilimumab. The receptor set was obtained from a human donor with non-small cell lung cancer who had stable disease on radiotherapy plus ipilimumab. CDR3s include the opening cysteine and the closing phenylalanine or tryptophan. D genes are given only for firm matches. Expanded clones get a size class; other rows say once, few or many, or leave the size out.

TRBJ1-2 | TRBV5-6 | TRBD1 | once | TGTGCCGGTTACCGGAGGGACAGGGGCAACTATGGCTACACCTTC | CAGYRRDRGNYGYTF
TRBJ2-7 | TRBV27 | TRBD2 | NA | TGTGCCAGCAGTCCCGGGACTAGCGGGAGTGAGCAGTACTTC | CASSPGTSGSEQYF
TRBJ2-5 | TRBV19 | TRBD2 | once | TGTGCCAGTAGCTCCGGGACTAGCGGGAGCGGAGAGACCCAGTACTTC | CASSSGTSGSGETQYF
TRBJ2-1 | TRBV6-5 | NA | NA | TGTGCCAGCAGTTCAGGGCCCTTGAGCTCCTACAATGAGCAGTTCTTC | CASSSGPLSSYNEQFF
TRBJ2-7 | TRBV4-2 | TRBD1 | few | TGTGCCAGCAGCCAAGGCTGGACAGGGGCGTTATACGAGCAGTACTTC | CASSQGWTGALYEQYF
TRBJ2-1 | TRBV5-1 | NA | once | TGCGCCAGCAGCCAAACAGGGATAAGCTCCTACAATGAGCAGTTCTTC | CASSQTGISSYNEQFF
TRBJ2-1 | TRBV5-3 | NA | NA | TGTGCCAGAAGCTTTACGGGACTTGACAATGAGCAGTTCTTC | CARSFTGLDNEQFF
TRBJ1-2 | TRBV5-4 | NA | NA | TGTGCCAGCAGCTCTCAGGGGAAGGGGTATGGCTACACCTTC | CASSSQGKGYGYTF
TRBJ1-2 | TRBV28 | TRBD1 | NA | TGTGCCAGCAGGAGACAGGGGATTAACTATGGCTACACCTTC | CASRRQGINYGYTF
TRBJ2-1 | TRBV29-1 | NA | NA | TGCAGCTCTGCGCGGGGGCTAAGGGATGAGCAGTTCTTC | CSSARGLRDEQFF
TRBJ2-4 | TRBV9 | NA | NA | TGTGCCAGCAGCGTAGGAGACAGCCTAGCCAAAAACATTCAGTACTTC | CASSVGDSLAKNIQYF
TRBJ1-2 | TRBV19 | NA | once | TGTGCCAGTAGTATACCAACAGGGTTGGCTCACAGCTTAACCCGTCACATCTATGGCTACACCTTC | CASSIPTGLAHSLTRHIYGYTF
TRBJ1-5 | TRBV10-3 | NA | NA | TGTGCCATCAGCGGACAACAGGGCAATCAGCCCCAGCATTTT | CAISGQQGNQPQHF
TRBJ2-1 | TRBV11-2 | TRBD2 | NA | TGTGCCAGCAGCTTAGAACGGGACTACCGTGGGCAGTTCTTC | CASSLERDYRGQFF
TRBJ2-1 | TRBV7-9 | NA | NA | TGTGCCAGCAGCTCCTCCAGCGGGCCCATTAACAATGAGCAGTTCTTC | CASSSSSGPINNEQFF
TRBJ2-7 | TRBV5-1 | TRBD2 | NA | TGCGCCAGCAGCCCGGGGACTAGCGGGCGGTACGAGCAGTACTTC | CASSPGTSGRYEQYF
TRBJ2-7 | TRBV5-4 | TRBD1 | NA | TGTGCCAGCAGCCGGGACAGGGGACCCTACGAGCAGTACTTC | CASSRDRGPYEQYF
TRBJ2-3 | TRBV28 | NA | NA | TGTGCCAGCAGCAGGGCAGGATCCACAGATACGCAGTATTTT | CASSRAGSTDTQYF
TRBJ2-1 | TRBV21-1 | NA | NA | TGTGCCAGCAGCGAGACAGGGAAAAGTGAGCAGTTCTTC | CASSETGKSEQFF
TRBJ2-1 | TRBV7-3 | TRBD1 | few | TGTGCCAGCAGCCCAGGGACAGGGGGCCCCTACAATGAGCAGTTCTTC | CASSPGTGGPYNEQFF
TRBJ1-5 | TRBV18 | TRBD1 | NA | TGTGCCAGCTCACCACCGGACAGGGGGTTTCAGCCCCAGCATTTT | CASSPPDRGFQPQHF
TRBJ2-3 | TRBV7-9 | TRBD2 | NA | TGTGCCAGCAGTCCAACGGCTAGCGGGAGGTTAAGCACAGATACGCAGTATTTT | CASSPTASGRLSTDTQYF
TRBJ2-7 | TRBV28 | TRBD2 | once | TGTGCCAGCAGTCAGGGACTAGCGGGAACCTACGAGCAGTACTTC | CASSQGLAGTYEQYF
TRBJ2-1 | TRBV10-3 | NA | once | TGTGCCATGGGGGAGAGGACAGCCTACAATGAGCAGTTCTTC | CAMGERTAYNEQFF
TRBJ2-3 | TRBV19 | NA | once | TGTGCCAGTAGTCTAATAGGGGTGGTGAGCACAGATACGCAGTATTTT | CASSLIGVVSTDTQYF
TRBJ2-1 | TRBV27 | TRBD2 | NA | TGTGCCAGCAGTTTACGACTAGCGGGAGAGCAGTTCTTC | CASSLRLAGEQFF
TRBJ2-1 | TRBV7-3 | NA | NA | TGTGCCAGCAGCGCCACCCCTACTATAAATGAGCAGTTCTTC | CASSATPTINEQFF
TRBJ2-1 | TRBV5-4 | TRBD2 | NA | TGTGCCAGCAGCTTAGGCACGGGACTAGCAAGCGAGCAGTTCTTC | CASSLGTGLASEQFF
TRBJ2-3 | TRBV19 | NA | NA | TGTGCCAGTAGTATGTATCGACTAGAGGATGCAGATACGCAGTATTTT | CASSMYRLEDADTQYF
TRBJ2-1 | TRBV7-9 | TRBD2 | NA | TGTGCCAGCAGCGGTATAGCGGGAGCTCTCTACAATGAGCAGTTCTTC | CASSGIAGALYNEQFF
TRBJ2-2 | TRBV28 | TRBD1 | NA | TGTGCCAGCAGTTTAGGGACAGGGTCCCCCGGGGAGCTGTTTTTT | CASSLGTGSPGELFF
TRBJ2-7 | TRBV20-1 | NA | once | TGCAGTGCCAGTGGACAGCGCGAGCAGTACTTC | CSASGQREQYF
TRBJ1-2 | TRBV9 | NA | once | TGTGCCAGCAGCGTAAATCGGCAGGGGAAATCAGATGGCTACACCTTC | CASSVNRQGKSDGYTF
TRBJ2-7 | TRBV28 | TRBD2 | NA | TGTGCCAGCAGTTTGAAGCTAGCGGGAGAGGATGAGCAGTACTTC | CASSLKLAGEDEQYF
TRBJ2-7 | TRBV14 | TRBD1 | NA | TGTGCCAGCAGCCAATGGGGACAGGGGATGTACGAGCAGTACTTC | CASSQWGQGMYEQYF
TRBJ2-5 | TRBV6-6 | NA | NA | TGTGCCAGCAGTTACCTATGGTATCCACAAGAGACCCAGTACTTC | CASSYLWYPQETQYF
TRBJ2-7 | TRBV21-1 | NA | NA | TGTGCCAGCAGCCCCCGGGGGATCCTCTACGAGCAGTACTTC | CASSPRGILYEQYF
TRBJ1-6 | TRBV9 | TRBD1 | NA | TGTGCCAGCAGCGAGAAGACAGGGAGCTACTCACCCCTCCACTTT | CASSEKTGSYSPLHF
TRBJ2-3 | TRBV2 | TRBD1 | NA | TGTGCCAGCTCCCAGGGGACAGGGAGGAGCACAGATACGCAGTATTTT | CASSQGTGRSTDTQYF
TRBJ1-1 | TRBV19 | NA | few | TGTGCCAGTACCTATGAGTATGGCACTGAAGCTTTCTTT | CASTYEYGTEAFF
TRBJ2-1 | TRBV6-1 | NA | NA | TGTGCCAGCAGTGAAGCGCTGGCGGCCCTCAATGAGCAGTTCTTC | CASSEALAALNEQFF
TRBJ2-3 | TRBV7-3 | NA | NA | TGTGCCAGCAGCTTAGTAGGGGCAGGGGATACGCAGTATTTT | CASSLVGAGDTQYF
TRBJ2-1 | TRBV29-1 | TRBD2 | NA | TGCAGCGTTTGGACTAGCGGGAAGTTGACCTACAATGAGCAGTTCTTC | CSVWTSGKLTYNEQFF
TRBJ2-7 | TRBV5-4 | TRBD1 | NA | TGTGCCAGCAGCCCTGGACAGGGATTGACTAGCGAGCAGTACTTC | CASSPGQGLTSEQYF
TRBJ2-7 | TRBV28 | NA | once | TGTGCCAGCAAGGAGGGGGCTCGGGAGCAGTACTTC | CASKEGAREQYF
TRBJ2-3 | TRBV7-2 | NA | NA | TGTGCCAGCAGCTTCGAAATAGCCGCAGATACGCAGTATTTT | CASSFEIAADTQYF
TRBJ1-1 | TRBV2 | NA | NA | TGTGCCAGCAGTTCACATGCCCAGGGGATCAAGGCTTTCTTT | CASSSHAQGIKAFF
TRBJ2-1 | TRBV19 | TRBD2 | NA | TGTGCCAGCGCTAGCGGAGCCTACAATGAGCAGTTCTTC | CASASGAYNEQFF